This entry describes one T cell receptor (beta chain). This sample was included in a study of blood T cell repertoires in COVID-19. Assay used: immunoSEQ multiplex PCR; TCRdb lists only in-frame clones, some missing. The table lists roughly 320,000 clones, approximately 91% of them singletons. Per germline, CDR1 LNHDA and CDR2 SQIVND (reference sequence). V shed 6 bases, J shed 0 bases, and the junction held 6 bases outside the gene matches. The CDR3 is 15 residues long. The receptor was isolated from a woman between 25 and 40 years old who had been exposed to COVID-19. The chain uses TRBV19 and TRBJ2-3, with 7 bases fitting TRBD2. Sequencing used PBMCs or T cells enriched from blood (not recorded which). CDR3 coding DNA: TGTGCCAGTAGGACCGGGACTACAAGCACAGATACGCAGTATTTT. Its translation is CASRTGTTSTDTQYF.